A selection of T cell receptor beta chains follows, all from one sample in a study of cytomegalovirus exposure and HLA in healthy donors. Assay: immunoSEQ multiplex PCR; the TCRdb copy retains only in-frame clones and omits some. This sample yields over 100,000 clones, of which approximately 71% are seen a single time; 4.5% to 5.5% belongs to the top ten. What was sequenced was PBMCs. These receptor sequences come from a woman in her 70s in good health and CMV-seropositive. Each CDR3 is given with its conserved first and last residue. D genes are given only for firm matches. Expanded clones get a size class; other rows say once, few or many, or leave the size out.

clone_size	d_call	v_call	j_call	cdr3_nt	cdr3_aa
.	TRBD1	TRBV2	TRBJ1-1	TGTGCCAGCAGTGAACCAGAAGAACGACAGGGCCGTACTGAAGCTTTCTTT	CASSEPEERQGRTEAFF
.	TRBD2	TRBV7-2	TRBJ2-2	TGTGCCAGCAGCTTTCTGGCTAGCGGGAGCGGGGAGCTGTTTTTT	CASSFLASGSGELFF
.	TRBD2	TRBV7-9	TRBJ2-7	TGTGCCAGCAGACCTAGCGGGGGGCTCTACGAGCAGTACTTC	CASRPSGGLYEQYF
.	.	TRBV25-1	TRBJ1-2	TGTGCCAGCAGTGGAGTTGTAGGCTACACCTTC	CASSGVVGYTF
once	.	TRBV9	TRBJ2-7	TGTGCCAGCAGCGTAAGTGGACTGAGCTACGAGCAGTACTTC	CASSVSGLSYEQYF
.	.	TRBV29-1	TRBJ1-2	TGCAGCGCCGAGCAGGGCGCGCGAATTGGCTACACCTTC	CSAEQGARIGYTF
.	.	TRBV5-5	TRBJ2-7	TGTGCCAGCAGCCCTACACAGGGAGGGTACGAGCAGTACTTC	CASSPTQGGYEQYF
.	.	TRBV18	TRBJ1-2	TGTGCCAGCTCACCGGACAGTAACTATGGCTACACCTTC	CASSPDSNYGYTF
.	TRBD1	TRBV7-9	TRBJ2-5	TGTGCCAGCAGCACGACAGGGGGCATTGAGACCCAGTACTTC	CASSTTGGIETQYF
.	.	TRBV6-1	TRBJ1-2	TGTGCCAGCAGGCCGGGTTTCGGCGGAGGTATAAGCTACACCTTC	CASRPGFGGGISYTF
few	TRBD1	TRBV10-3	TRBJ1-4	TGTGCCATCAGTGATGGACAGGGGGATGAAAAACTGTTTTTT	CAISDGQGDEKLFF
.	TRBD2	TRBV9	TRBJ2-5	TGTGCCAGCAGCCCCCGTGCGGGGGGTGAGACCCAGTACTTC	CASSPRAGGETQYF
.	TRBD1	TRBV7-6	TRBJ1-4	TGTGCCAGCAGCTTAGCTCCAGGGGGCGTAGAAAAACTGTTTTTT	CASSLAPGGVEKLFF
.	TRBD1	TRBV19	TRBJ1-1	TGTGCCAGTAGACCATCCTCAGGGGGCGCGGGTAGGGCTTTCTTT	CASRPSSGGAGRAFF
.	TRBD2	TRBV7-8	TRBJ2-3	TGTGCCAGCAGCTCTCGGGGGGGCTTTTCTCACGATACGCAGTATTTT	CASSSRGGFSHDTQYF
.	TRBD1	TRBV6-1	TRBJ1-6	TGTGCCAGCAGTGGAGCCAGGACAGGGACCTATAATTCACCCCTCCACTTT	CASSGARTGTYNSPLHF
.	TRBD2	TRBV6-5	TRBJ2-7	TGTGCCAGCAGTTACTCGCCTAGCGGGGGGGATTACGAGCAGTACTTC	CASSYSPSGGDYEQYF
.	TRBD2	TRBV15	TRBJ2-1	TGTGCCACCAGCAGAGATGGGGGGGTTGGTGAGCAGTTCTTC	CATSRDGGVGEQFF
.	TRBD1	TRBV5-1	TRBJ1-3	TGCGCCAGCCAATTAACAGGGGACTCTGGAAACACCATATATTTT	CASQLTGDSGNTIYF
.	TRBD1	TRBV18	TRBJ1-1	TGTGCCAGCTCACCACAGGGGGCACCGAACACTGAAGCTTTCTTT	CASSPQGAPNTEAFF
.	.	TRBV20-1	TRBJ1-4	TGCAGTGCTAGGAGTCAGGGAAAACTGTTTTTT	CSARSQGKLFF
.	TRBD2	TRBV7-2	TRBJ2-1	TGTGCCAGCAGCTTAGCAGCGGGGGGGCCTCGAGAGCAGTTCTTC	CASSLAAGGPREQFF
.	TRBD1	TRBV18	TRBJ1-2	TGTGCCAGCTCACCGGGACAGAGCTATGGCTACACCTTC	CASSPGQSYGYTF
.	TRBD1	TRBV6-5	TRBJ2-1	TGTGCCAGCAGCTCCGGGGACAGCTCCTACAATGAGCAGTTCTTC	CASSSGDSSYNEQFF
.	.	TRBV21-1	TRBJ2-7	TGTGCCAGCAGCCGGCCACGGGGGGGGAGCTCCTACGAGCAGTACTTC	CASSRPRGGSSYEQYF
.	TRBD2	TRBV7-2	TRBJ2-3	TGTGCCAGCAGCTTCCAACTAGCGGGGGCCGCTACGCAGTATTTT	CASSFQLAGAATQYF
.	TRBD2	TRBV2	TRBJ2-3	TGTGCCAGCATCCAGCGGGGGGGAAGCACAGATACGCAGTATTTT	CASIQRGGSTDTQYF
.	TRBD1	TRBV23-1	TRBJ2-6	TGCGCCAGCAGTCACCACGGACAGGGCACTACACCCTCTGGGGCCAACGTCCTGACTTTC	CASSHHGQGTTPSGANVLTF
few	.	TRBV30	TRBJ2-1	TGTGCCTGGAGCGGGGGACTGTACAATGAGCAGTTCTTC	CAWSGGLYNEQFF
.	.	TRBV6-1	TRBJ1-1	TGTGCCAGCAGTGTAAACACTGAAGCTTTCTTT	CASSVNTEAFF
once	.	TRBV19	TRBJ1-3	TGTGCCAGTGCCGGTAACTCTGGAAACACCATATATTTT	CASAGNSGNTIYF
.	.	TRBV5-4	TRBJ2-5	TGTGCCAGCAGCTTGGAAATGGGGCGTCAGGAGACCCAGTACTTC	CASSLEMGRQETQYF
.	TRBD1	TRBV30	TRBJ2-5	TGTGCCTGGAGCCCCCAGACAGGGCAAACTACCTCAAGAGTGGCCCAGTACTTC	CAWSPQTGQTTSRVAQYF
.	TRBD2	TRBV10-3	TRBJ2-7	TGTGCCATCAAACGCGGGGGGCATCACTCCTACGAGCAGTACTTC	CAIKRGGHHSYEQYF
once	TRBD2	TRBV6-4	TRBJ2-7	TGTGCCAGCAGCCGAGGACCTCGGGAGGGTTACGAGCAGTACTTC	CASSRGPREGYEQYF
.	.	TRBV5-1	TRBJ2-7	TGCGCCAGCAGCTTCAACAGGGTTAGCGAGCAGTACTTC	CASSFNRVSEQYF
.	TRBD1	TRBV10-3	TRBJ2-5	TGTGCCATCAGTGGGCGACAGGGGACCTCGGAGACCCAGTACTTC	CAISGRQGTSETQYF
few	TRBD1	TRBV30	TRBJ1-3	TGTGCCTGGACCTTGGCACAGGGGCCGTATACTGGAAACACCATATATTTT	CAWTLAQGPYTGNTIYF
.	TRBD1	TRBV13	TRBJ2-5	TGTGCCAGCAGCTTAGACAGGGGGGAGACCCAGTACTTC	CASSLDRGETQYF
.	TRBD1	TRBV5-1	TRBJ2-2	TGCGCCAGTAAGGACAGGGAGAACACCGGGGAGCTGTTTTTT	CASKDRENTGELFF
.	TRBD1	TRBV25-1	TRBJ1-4	TGTGCCAGCAGTGAACCAGGGGGATGGGAAAAACTGTTTTTT	CASSEPGGWEKLFF
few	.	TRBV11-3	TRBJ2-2	TGTGCCAGCAGCCCTTCCGGGGACACCGGGGAGCTGTTTTTT	CASSPSGDTGELFF
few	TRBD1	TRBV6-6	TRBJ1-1	TGTGCCAGCAGAGACAGGGAGAACACTGAAGCTTTCTTT	CASRDRENTEAFF
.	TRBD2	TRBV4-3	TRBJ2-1	TGCGCCAGCAGCCAAGGGGTAGCGGGGTATAACAATGAGCAGTTCTTC	CASSQGVAGYNNEQFF